The 22 T cell receptor beta chains given below trace back to one sample, sequenced in a study of CD8 T cells in Susac syndrome. The RNA, about 0.45 to 1 ug, was put through reverse transcription using random hexamers. Via MiXCR, TCRdb re-called the immunoSEQ multiplex PCR reads, giving one row per CDR3 protein. The data contain 200,000 to 250,000 distinct CDR3 sequences, 95% of them singletons. Sequenced: CD4+ T cells from PBMCs. The receptor set was obtained from a human donor with multiple sclerosis.

The rearrangement joins TRBV6-5 to TRBJ2-1, with 11 positions matching TRBD2. J was trimmed by 9 bases and V by 6 bases; bases with no gene match: 4. The CDR3 is made up of 13 amino acids. Germline V gives CDR1 MNHEY, CDR2 SVGAGI. CDR3 residues: CASRFGTSGEQFF. The CDR3 DNA is TGTGCCAGCAGATTCGGGACTAGCGGTGAGCAGTTCTTC.

J is TRBJ1-2 and V is TRBV4-2, with D possibly being TRBD1 (5 bases). Germline assignment: CDR1 LGHNA and CDR2 YNFKEQ. CDR3 length: 15 amino acids. The V end was cut by 1 base, the J end by 7 bases, with 16 bases between. Here the CDR3 DNA reads TGTGCCAGCAGCCAAGCAAACGGGGGGATGGCTGGCTACACCTTC. The encoded protein is CASSQANGGMAGYTF.

V and J are TRBV12-3 or TRBV12-4 and TRBJ1-5; TRBD1 might be the D (6 bases). There are 13 residues in the CDR3. The ends were cut back, 5 bases at V and 5 bases at J, with 10 bases in the middle. The CDR3 region has the DNA TGTGCCAGCAGTAATCAGGGGTATCAGCCCCAGCATTTT. Encoded protein: CASSNQGYQPQHF.

The J gene is TRBJ2-3, the V gene TRBV13; a possible D gene is TRBD1 (5 bases). The germline gives CDR1 PRHDT, CDR2 FYEKMQ (reference sequence). Trimming pared 5 bases from V and 1 base from J, leaving 16 bases between. The CDR3 totals 16 residues. CDR3 loop: CASSPLLQGRTDTQYF. The CDR3 bases are TGTGCCAGCAGCCCATTGCTGCAGGGCCGCACAGATACGCAGTATTTT. The variable domain in full, with the rest retrieved from reference TRBV13 and TRBJ2-3, is AAGVIQSPRHLIKEKRETATLKCYPIPRHDTVYWYQQGPGQDPQFLISFYEKMQSDKGSIPDRFSAQQFSDYHSELNMSSLELGDSALYFCASSPLLQGRTDTQYFGPGTRLTVL.

This chain connects TRBV5-4 to TRBJ1-1, with D possibly TRBD1 on 6 matching bases. V gave up 3 bases and J gave up 1 base, with 13 bases separating them. CDR3 length: 15 residues. Looked up from germline, CDR1 is SGHNT and CDR2 is YYREEE (reference sequence). The DNA of the CDR3 is TGTGCCAGCAGCTCCCCGGGACAAGGGAACACTGAAGCTTTCTTT. It encodes CASSSPGQGNTEAFF.

The V call is TRBV15, the J call TRBJ1-2; perhaps TRBD1 as D (5 bases). CDR3 length: 17 residues. CDR1 is LNHNV and CDR2 is YYDKDF in the germline V gene (reference sequence). V was pared by 0 bases and J by 5 bases, with 19 bases between. The CDR3, as DNA: TGTGCCACCAGCAGAGATCCCAATACCGGGACCTTGTATGGCTACACCTTC. This encodes CATSRDPNTGTLYGYTF.

The chain couples TRBV12-3 or TRBV12-4 to TRBJ2-7; D may match TRBD1 or TRBD2 (5 bases each). Trimming left V 0 bases short and J 5 bases short, with 11 bases between. The CDR3 is made up of 14 amino acids. CDR3 DNA: TGTGCCAGCAGTTTAGCGCCAGGGACCCACGAGCAGTACTTC. It encodes CASSLAPGTHEQYF.

This rearrangement joins TRBV30 to TRBJ1-2; D unresolved. The CDR3 has 11 residues. Per the germline V gene, CDR1 is GTSNPN and CDR2 is SVGIG (reference sequence). V was shortened by 2 bases and J by 8 bases, with 9 bases between the two germline ends. DNA of the CDR3: TGTGCCTGGAGTCGTGAGGGAGGCTACACCTTC. This codes for CAWSREGGYTF.

The chain employs TRBV3-1 and TRBJ1-6; 10 bases are shared with TRBD1. The CDR3 loop spans 16 amino acids. The V and J ends lost 5 bases and 6 bases, in that order; junction bases with no gene match: 7. The germline V gene has CDR1 LGHDT and CDR2 YNNKEL (reference sequence). The CDR3 sequence is CASSSTDRGSNSPLHF. CDR3 sequence (DNA): TGTGCCAGCAGCTCAACGGACAGGGGGTCTAATTCACCCCTCCACTTT.

V usage is TRBV4-2 and J usage is TRBJ2-3; possible D gene TRBD2, 6 bases. Germline V lookup: CDR1 LGHNA, CDR2 YNFKEQ. Trimming removed 1 base from V and 1 base from J, with 15 bases in between. CDR3 length: 17 residues. The CDR3 spells CASSQARDGGRTDTQYF. The CDR3 nucleotides read TGTGCCAGCAGCCAAGCCCGGGACGGGGGACGCACAGATACGCAGTATTTT.

The chain couples TRBV14 to TRBJ2-1; the D is unclear. Between the trimmed V and J ends, which lost 2 bases and 6 bases, there was a span of 5 bases. Germline loops: CDR1 SGHDN, CDR2 FVKESK. CDR3 length: 12 amino acids. The CDR3 nucleotides read TGTGCCAGCAGCCAATTCTTCAATGAGCAGTTCTTC. Encoded protein: CASSQFFNEQFF.

This clonotype was seen a single time. The chain has TRBV29-1 and TRBJ1-4; D unclear. Deletions cut 5 bases from V and 5 bases from J, with 6 bases between. CDR3 length equals 11 residues. Germline CDR1 is SQVTM and CDR2 is ANQGSEA. The CDR3 DNA reads TGCAGCGTTCGCACGAATGAAAAACTGTTTTTT. Its protein is CSVRTNEKLFF. The complete variable domain, with remaining parts taken from reference TRBV29-1 and TRBJ1-4, reads SAVISQKPSRDICQRGTSLTIQCQVDSQVTMMFWYRQQPGQSLTLIATANQGSEATYESGFVIDKFPISRPNLTFSTLTVSNMSPEDSSIYLCSVRTNEKLFFGSGTQLSVL.

The chain links TRBV20-1 to TRBJ2-7, with 7 positions matching TRBD1. Germline values: CDR1 DFQATT, CDR2 SNEGSKA (reference sequence). This CDR3 is 15 amino acids long. V was pared by 0 bases and J by 2 bases, with 7 bases of the junction left unmatched. The CDR3 DNA follows: TGCAGTGCTAGAGATTGGAAGGGACAGCCCTACGAGCAGTACTTC. Its translation: CSARDWKGQPYEQYF.

The chain couples TRBV6-5 to TRBJ2-3, with D possibly being TRBD2 (5 bases). The CDR3 has 14 amino acids. CDR1 is MNHEY and CDR2 is SVGAGI in the germline V gene. V lost 2 bases, J lost 2 bases, and 8 bases lay in between. The CDR3 DNA reads as TGTGCCAGCAGTTACCAGCGGTACACAGATACGCAGTATTTT. This gives the protein CASSYQRYTDTQYF.

The V and J genes are TRBV29-1 and TRBJ2-7; TRBD1 agrees at 7 bases. The J segment lost 2 bases and the V segment lost 4 bases, leaving 11 bases of the junction unmatched. The germline gives CDR1 SQVTM, CDR2 ANQGSEA. This CDR3 has 15 amino acids. As DNA, the CDR3 is TGCAGCGTTGGTAGACCGGGACAGCACACCTACGAGCAGTACTTC. Translation: CSVGRPGQHTYEQYF.

The chain uses TRBV30 and TRBJ1-5, with D perhaps matching TRBD1 (6 bases). This CDR3 has 15 amino acids. Germline CDR1 reads GTSNPN; CDR2 reads SVGIG (reference sequence). Trimming shortened V by 1 base and J by 5 bases, and 15 bases separated the two germline ends. CDR3 nucleotide sequence: TGTGCCTGGAGTGCACAGGTAGGGGGAGATCAGCCCCAGCATTTT. Translating it yields CAWSAQVGGDQPQHF.

V is TRBV20-1 and J is TRBJ2-1, with D hard to call. Between the trimmed V and J ends, which lost 3 bases and 9 bases, there was a span of 9 bases. In germline, CDR1 is DFQATT, CDR2 SNEGSKA (reference sequence). The CDR3 length is 11 residues. This chain's CDR3 is CSASRGVEQFF. DNA for the CDR3: TGCAGTGCTAGTCGTGGGGTTGAGCAGTTCTTC.

This chain links TRBV3-1 with TRBJ1-1, with a possible D match to TRBD1 (6 bases). V shed 0 bases and J shed 4 bases, with 21 bases lying between them. The length of the CDR3 is 18 residues. Germline CDR1 reads LGHDT; CDR2 reads YNNKEL (reference sequence). The CDR3 region is CASSQDIRTAKGGTEAFF. The CDR3 DNA is TGTGCCAGCAGCCAAGATATCCGGACAGCCAAAGGGGGCACTGAAGCTTTCTTT.

This clonotype was counted once. The genes are TRBV7-9 and TRBJ2-7; 10 bases map to TRBD1. In germline, CDR1 is SEHNR, CDR2 FQNEAQ (reference sequence). V was pared by 8 bases and J by 6 bases, with 10 bases of the junction left unmatched. The CDR3 has 14 amino acids. DNA of the CDR3: TGTGCCAGCGAAGCGGGACAGGGGACCCCCGAGCAGTACTTC. Translation gives CASEAGQGTPEQYF.

This rearrangement joins TRBV29-1 to TRBJ1-5, with a possible D match to TRBD1 (5 bases). The germline V gene encodes CDR1 SQVTM and CDR2 ANQGSEA. The CDR3 runs 13 residues. Trimming took off 6 bases at V and 3 bases at J, with 12 bases between the two ends. In DNA, the CDR3 is TGCAGCGTATCCGGGGGAGACAATCAGCCCCAGCATTTT. This sequence encodes CSVSGGDNQPQHF.

V and J are TRBV2 and TRBJ2-3; D remains ambiguous. Trimming removed 6 bases from V and 5 bases from J, with 3 bases in between. The CDR3 length is 10 residues. CDR1 and CDR2 (germline): SNHLY, FYNNEI. The CDR3 here is CASRGDTQYF. CDR3 sequence (DNA): TGTGCCAGCAGGGGAGATACGCAGTATTTT.

The chain joins TRBV12-3 or TRBV12-4 to TRBJ2-3, with D perhaps matching TRBD1 or TRBD2 (5 bases each). Trimming pared 8 bases from V and 0 bases from J, leaving 15 bases between. The CDR3 has 15 amino acids. The CDR3 DNA reads as TGTGCCAGCCGGGGCCGCATTACTAGCACAGATACGCAGTATTTT. Translation gives CASRGRITSTDTQYF.